This T cell receptor beta chain was observed in a study of blood T cells in healthy people across ages. With V trimmed by 6 bases and J by 5 bases, 11 bases remained unmatched. The CDR3 sequence is 16 residues long. Germline V gene lookup returns CDR1 SGHTA and CDR2 FQGNSA. Concerning this clonotype itself: A read error is possible here, since a much larger clone lies one base away.

Using a J-beta primer mix together with a sample-barcoded 5' primer, a second PCR was run for about 6 to 12 cycles. Each cDNA molecule was tagged by a template-switch adaptor that had 12 random nucleotides. TCRdb independently ran MiXCR on the 5' RACE reads; one entry per CDR3 protein. Among some 710,000 distinct CDR3 sequences listed, about 42% were seen once. This clonotype was sampled from a man older than 75 in good health. The rearrangement links TRBV7-2 to TRBJ2-7, with TRBD2 matching 12 bases. The sequenced sample consisted of blood. CDR3 residues: CASSQSRTSGTHEQYF. In DNA form, the CDR3 reads TGTGCCAGCAGTCAGTCACGGACTAGCGGGACCCACGAGCAGTACTTC.